Below, 27 T cell receptor beta chains from the same sample are listed, as sequenced in a study of blood T cells in healthy people across ages. A second PCR of 7 to 11 cycles used a sample-barcoded 5' primer and a J-beta primer mix. In TCRdb, the 5' RACE reads were re-called with MiXCR into one record per CDR3 protein. The sample contains 800,000 to 950,000 distinct CDR3 sequences, roughly 43% of which appear only once. The sequencing input was blood. The receptor source for this set is a man aged 25-45 years in good health.

In its sample, this clonotype was seen a few times. V gene TRBV6-6 combines with J gene TRBJ2-7; the D call may be TRBD1 or TRBD2 (5 bases each). The V end lost 11 bases, the J end lost 2 bases, and 13 bases lay between the germline ends. Germline assignment: CDR1 MNHNY and CDR2 SVGAGI (reference sequence). The CDR3 is 12 residues long. CDR3 protein: CAGGTQTYEQYF. In DNA form, the CDR3 reads TGTGCCGGTGGGACGCAAACCTACGAGCAGTACTTC.

This clonotype was recorded a few times. The chain links TRBV12-3 or TRBV12-4 to TRBJ1-2, with a weak D call TRBD1 (5 bases). The V gene lost 5 bases and the J gene lost 5 bases, with 15 bases spanning the gap. The CDR3 is made up of 14 amino acids. CDR3 in amino acids: CASSNTGTAYGYTF. CDR3 sequence (DNA): TGTGCCAGCAGTAACACCGGGACCGCGTATGGCTACACCTTC.

The chain employs TRBV7-2 and TRBJ2-7; no firm D call. V was shortened by 5 bases and J by 2 bases, with 10 bases between the two germline ends. This CDR3 spans 13 amino acids. Per the germline V gene, CDR1 is SGHTA and CDR2 is FQGNSA. The CDR3 region has the DNA TGTGCCAGCAGCCCCCCCGACACCTACGAGCAGTACTTC. Its protein product is CASSPPDTYEQYF.

This clonotype was observed a handful of times. The chain recombines TRBV28 with TRBJ2-7; D not resolved. CDR3 size: 15 residues. V was trimmed by 7 bases and J by 0 bases, leaving 16 bases between them. CDR1 and CDR2 (germline): MDHEN, SYDVKM. The CDR3 DNA reads TGTGCCAGCACCTCACCCCCACAAAGCTCCTACGAGCAGTACTTC. Amino acids: CASTSPPQSSYEQYF.

The sample holds a few counts of this clonotype. V and J are TRBV7-9 and TRBJ2-3, with 9 positions matching TRBD1. Germline loops: CDR1 SEHNR, CDR2 FQNEAQ (reference sequence). The CDR3 has 15 residues. The V segment lost 5 bases and the J segment 2 bases; nucleotides outside the gene matches: 5. The DNA for the CDR3 is TGTGCCAGCAGCCGACGGACAGGGGCCACAGATACGCAGTATTTT. Its protein is CASSRRTGATDTQYF.

This clonotype was seen only a few times. This sequence joins TRBV12-3 or TRBV12-4 and TRBJ1-5; D gene unclear. The CDR3 runs to 13 residues. The V end lost 9 bases, the J end lost 3 bases, and 12 bases lay between the germline ends. The CDR3 DNA reads TGTGCCAGTAACGGGCCCTACAATCAGCCCCAGCATTTT. Its translation is CASNGPYNQPQHF.

The chain joins TRBV5-8 to TRBJ2-3; possibly TRBD1 for D (5 bases). Trimming removed 4 bases from V and 5 bases from J, with 17 bases in between. From germline, CDR1 is SGHTS and CDR2 YDEGEE. The CDR3 has 15 residues. The CDR3 here is CASSRSGREGDTQYF. The CDR3 DNA sequence: TGTGCCAGCAGCCGTTCGGGCAGGGAAGGAGATACGCAGTATTTT.

This clonotype occurred once. The chain uses TRBV24-1 and TRBJ2-3, with D unclear. The CDR3 has 16 residues. Between the trimmed V and J ends, which lost 2 bases and 1 base, there was a span of 12 bases. Germline V lookup: CDR1 KGHDR, CDR2 SFDVKD. The CDR3 loop is CATSDSRRLGTDTQYF. CDR3 nucleotides: TGTGCCACCAGTGATTCGAGGAGACTGGGCACAGATACGCAGTATTTT.

CDR3 residues: CASSPRLLAGNTGELFF. The CDR3 DNA reads as TGCGCCAGCAGCCCACGGTTACTAGCGGGGAACACCGGGGAGCTGTTTTTT. This chain links TRBV5-1 with TRBJ2-2, with TRBD2 matching over 9 bases. Germline-derived CDR1 and CDR2 are SGHRS and YFSETQ. Unmatched junction bases numbered 8, after V lost 4 bases and J lost 1 base. There are 17 residues in the CDR3. The complete variable domain, with remaining parts taken from reference TRBV5-1 and TRBJ2-2, reads KAGVTQTPRYLIKTRGQQVTLSCSPISGHRSVSWYQQTPGQGLQFLFEYFSETQRNKGNFPGRFSGRQFSNSRSEMNVSTLELGDSALYLCASSPRLLAGNTGELFFGEGSRLTVL.

The V gene is TRBV12-3 or TRBV12-4, the J gene TRBJ2-3; possibly TRBD1 for D (5 bases). The CDR3 is made up of 13 amino acids. The germline V and J ends were trimmed by 8 bases and 0 bases, with 9 bases remaining between them. CDR3 bases: TGTGCCAGCGGCAGGGCTAGCACAGATACGCAGTATTTT. Amino acid sequence: CASGRASTDTQYF.

V usage is TRBV7-2 and J usage is TRBJ2-1, with TRBD1 matching over 7 bases. Per germline, CDR1 SGHTA and CDR2 FQGNSA. This CDR3 region has 16 residues. V shed 1 base and J 4 bases; nucleotides not matched to a gene: 7. The CDR3 reads CASSLGIGQAYNEQFF. CDR3 nucleotide sequence: TGTGCCAGCAGCTTAGGAATAGGACAGGCGTACAATGAGCAGTTCTTC.

For this clonotype: One end of the junction fails to match germline, which may point to a read error. The V call is TRBV28, the J call TRBJ2-3, with D unclear. Germline V gene sequence: CDR1 MDHEN, CDR2 SYDVKM. The CDR3 is 14 amino acids. The CDR3 coding sequence is TGTGCCAGCAGTTCCCAGGTCAGAACAGATGCGCAGTATTTT. The encoded protein is CASSSQVRTDAQYF.

The chain carries TRBV5-1 and TRBJ2-1, with a possible D match to TRBD1 (6 bases). The CDR3 extends over 16 amino acids. V lost 4 bases to trimming and J lost 8 bases, with 22 bases between them. From germline, CDR1 is SGHRS and CDR2 YFSETQ. The CDR3 region has the DNA TGCGCCAGCAGCCCGAGAGGGGGTATTGGTCTCGATGAGCAGTTCTTC. It yields the protein CASSPRGGIGLDEQFF.

The genes are TRBV7-9 and TRBJ2-2; possibly TRBD2 for D (6 bases). There are 12 residues in the CDR3. Germline V gene sequence: CDR1 SEHNR, CDR2 FQNEAQ (reference sequence). V lost 11 bases, J lost 4 bases, and 11 bases lay in between. The CDR3 sequence is CASGGVTGELFF. The CDR3 nucleotides are TGTGCCTCTGGCGGGGTCACCGGGGAGCTGTTTTTT.

About this clonotype: The junction does not match germline at one end; this may be a read error. The V gene is TRBV29-1, the J gene TRBJ1-1; TRBD1 matches 7 bases. The germline V gene encodes CDR1 SQVTM and CDR2 ANQGSEA. The CDR3 length is 13 residues. The CDR3: CSVEGQVNTEAFF. The CDR3 region has the DNA TGCAGCGTCGAAGGACAGGTGAACACTGAAGCTTTCTTT.

The chain links TRBV7-9 to TRBJ1-1; D is unclear. Deletions cut 0 bases from V and 6 bases from J, with 8 bases between. The CDR3 spans 13 residues. The germline V gene encodes CDR1 SEHNR and CDR2 FQNEAQ (reference sequence). The CDR3 reads CASSLAGGSEAFF. CDR3 nucleotide sequence: TGTGCCAGCAGCTTAGCGGGCGGGTCTGAAGCTTTCTTT.

This chain links TRBV28 with TRBJ1-2; 7 bases agree with TRBD1. Trimming removed 5 bases from V and 8 bases from J; junction bases left unmatched: 14. The CDR3 contains 15 residues. Germline CDR1 MDHEN, CDR2 SYDVKM. The CDR3 protein is CASSDYRGPRYGYTF. The CDR3 DNA is TGTGCCAGCAGTGACTACAGGGGACCAAGGTACGGCTACACCTTC.

To note about this clonotype: This may be a read error: a much more frequent sequence differs by one nucleotide. The chain uses TRBV5-1 and TRBJ2-1; 8 bases fit TRBD1. J was trimmed by 10 bases and V by 4 bases; bases with no gene match: 13. The CDR3 contains 15 residues. The germline V gene has CDR1 SGHRS and CDR2 YFSETQ. The CDR3 DNA is TGCGCCAGCAGCCCGACAGGGGACCCACCCTACGAGCAGTTCTTC. Translated: CASSPTGDPPYEQFF. The whole variable domain, remainder taken from reference TRBV5-1 and TRBJ2-1, is KAGVTQTPRYLIKTRGQQVTLSCSPISGHRSVSWYQQTPGQGLQFLFEYFSETQRNKGNFPGRFSGRQFSNSRSEMNVSTLELGDSALYLCASSPTGDPPYEQFFGPGTRLTVL.

This clonotype was recorded at least ten times. This sequence joins TRBV7-2 and TRBJ1-2, with a tentative D call TRBD1 (6 bases). CDR3 length equals 15 residues. Trimming pared 5 bases from V and 7 bases from J, leaving 20 bases between. Germline V lookup: CDR1 SGHTA, CDR2 FQGNSA. The CDR3 reads CASSLNNQMGAGYTF. CDR3 nucleotide sequence: TGTGCCAGCAGCCTGAATAACCAGATGGGGGCTGGCTACACCTTC. Full variable domain (remainder filled in from reference TRBV7-2 and TRBJ1-2): GAGVSQSPSNKVTEKGKDVELRCDPISGHTALYWYRQSLGQGLEFLIYFQGNSAPDKSGLPSDRFSAERTGGSVSTLTIQRTQQEDSAVYLCASSLNNQMGAGYTFGSGTRLTVV.

The chain combines TRBV12-3 or TRBV12-4 with TRBJ2-3; D might be TRBD1 (6 bases). The CDR3 length is 16 residues. The ends were cut back, 6 bases at V and 4 bases at J, with 20 bases in the middle. DNA of the CDR3: TGTGCCAGCAGCCAGGACAGAATATTTAGAGCAGATACGCAGTATTTT. Its translation is CASSQDRIFRADTQYF.

This clonotype was counted only a few times. This chain links TRBV2 with TRBJ1-2; D uncertain. The germline V gene encodes CDR1 SNHLY and CDR2 FYNNEI. The germline V and J ends were trimmed by 5 bases and 2 bases, with 12 bases remaining between them. The CDR3 runs to 14 residues. The CDR3 DNA is TGTGCCAGCAGTCCCGACGGGGAAAACTATGGCTACACCTTC. This encodes CASSPDGENYGYTF.

The V call is TRBV10-3, the J call TRBJ1-2, with 8 bases that match TRBD1. Germline V gene sequence: CDR1 ENHRY, CDR2 SYGVKD. Germline trimming cut 6 bases from V and 0 bases from J; bases unmatched to any gene: 18. The CDR3 covers 19 residues. The CDR3 spells CAIRRTGFAAMGSNYGYTF. In DNA, the CDR3 is TGTGCCATCAGGAGGACAGGGTTTGCGGCAATGGGTTCTAACTATGGCTACACCTTC.

The V gene is TRBV10-3, the J gene TRBJ2-5, with 8 bases lining up with TRBD2. Trimming took 4 bases from V and 0 from J; bases not matched to a gene: 4. The germline gives CDR1 ENHRY, CDR2 SYGVKD. The CDR3 is made up of 15 amino acids. CDR3 residues: CAISGGSGDQETQYF. In DNA, the CDR3 is TGTGCCATCAGTGGGGGTAGCGGGGACCAAGAGACCCAGTACTTC.

V is TRBV12-3 or TRBV12-4 and J is TRBJ2-7, with 7 nucleotides matching TRBD2. The trim removed 5 bases at V and 4 bases at J, leaving 8 bases unmatched. CDR3 length: 14 residues. The CDR3: CASSGGGSGYEQYF. The DNA for the CDR3 is TGTGCCAGCAGTGGGGGGGGATCAGGGTACGAGCAGTACTTC.

The chain uses TRBV6-1 and TRBJ1-2; D unresolved. The CDR3 totals 15 residues. V lost 2 bases to trimming and J lost 0 bases, with 10 bases between them. Per germline, CDR1 MNHNS and CDR2 SASEGT. CDR3: CASSELGSSNYGYTF. The CDR3 region has the DNA TGTGCCAGCAGTGAACTGGGGAGCTCTAACTATGGCTACACCTTC.

Only a few counts were recorded for this clonotype. V and J are TRBV6-2 or TRBV6-3 and TRBJ1-1, with D unclear. The CDR3 loop spans 13 amino acids. The V gene lost 5 bases and the J gene lost 1 base, with 8 bases spanning the gap. CDR1 is MNHEY and CDR2 is SVGEGT in the germline V gene. CDR3 nucleotides: TGTGCCAGCAGTATTCTATCGAACACTGAAGCTTTCTTT. Translation: CASSILSNTEAFF.

The genes are TRBV5-6 and TRBJ2-1, with no clear D. The germline V gene encodes CDR1 SGHDT and CDR2 YYEEEE. Trimming took off 3 bases at V and 8 bases at J, with 15 bases between the two ends. CDR3 size: 14 residues. The CDR3 sequence: CASSSRNKFYEQFF. As DNA, the CDR3 is TGTGCCAGCAGCTCCCGGAACAAATTCTATGAGCAGTTCTTC.